The 32 T cell receptor beta chains listed next were all sequenced from one sample in a study of metastatic and nonmetastatic thyroid tumors. The entire patient cohort was treatment-naive prior to thyroid surgery. TCRdb called clones again from the PCR reads with MiXCR. The table lists fewer than 13,000 clones, 20% to 30% of them singletons, with roughly 9.2% in the top ten. Material for sequencing was tumor tissue. The receptors derive from a female donor with papillary thyroid cancer or a benign thyroid nodule (not recorded which). Some clones in this sample may be carry-over from other donors' samples.

This sequence joins TRBV5-1 and TRBJ2-2, with 10 bases matching TRBD1. Trimming took 0 bases from V and 5 from J; bases not matched to a gene: 4. This CDR3 spans 16 amino acids. Germline V gene data show CDR1 as SGHRS and CDR2 as YFSETQ. The CDR3 bases are TGCGCCAGCAGCTTGGACGCGGGACAGGGGACCGGGGAGCTGTTTTTT. Amino acids: CASSLDAGQGTGELFF.

This clone was recorded at least ten times. The chain uses TRBV5-6 and TRBJ2-6; the D is unclear. CDR1 SGHDT and CDR2 YYEEEE come from the germline V gene. The CDR3 contains 16 residues. Trimming removed 2 bases at V and 4 bases at J, with 13 bases between. CDR3 coding DNA: TGTGCCAGCAGCTTACCACCAGGCGCCGGGGCCAACGTCCTGACTTTC. Translating gives CASSLPPGAGANVLTF.

The chain carries TRBV20-1 and TRBJ1-2, with 11 nucleotides matching TRBD1. This CDR3 spans 15 amino acids. The junction had 11 bases not matched to a gene; V was cut back by 2 bases and J by 9 bases. Germline V CDR1 and CDR2: DFQATT, SNEGSKA (reference sequence). The CDR3 nucleotides read TGCAGTGCTAGACGAGGACAGGGGGCTGAGAATCGCTACACCTTC. The encoded protein is CSARRGQGAENRYTF.

The chain has TRBV11-1 and TRBJ2-2; 12 bases are shared with TRBD2. Germline CDR1 SGHAT, CDR2 FQDESV (reference sequence). The V segment lost 4 bases and the J segment 2 bases; nucleotides outside the gene matches: 5. There are 17 residues in the CDR3. CDR3 coding DNA: TGTGCCAGCAGCTCCCAGACTAGCGGGGGAAACACCGGGGAGCTGTTTTTT. Translation: CASSSQTSGGNTGELFF.

V usage is TRBV3-1 and J usage is TRBJ1-2; TRBD1 might be the D (6 bases). Germline V lookup: CDR1 LGHDT, CDR2 YNNKEL (reference sequence). The CDR3 loop spans 15 amino acids. Between the trimmed V and J ends, which lost 1 base and 2 bases, there was a span of 11 bases. The CDR3 here is CASSQVSQGNYGYTF. CDR3 coding DNA: TGTGCCAGCAGCCAAGTTTCCCAGGGGAACTATGGCTACACCTTC.

This chain links TRBV14 with TRBJ1-2; no firm D call. The CDR3 length is 13 residues. Per the germline V gene, CDR1 is SGHDN and CDR2 is FVKESK. V was pared by 0 bases and J by 4 bases, with 6 bases between. This CDR3 is CASSQERFYGYTF. CDR3 in DNA: TGTGCCAGCAGCCAAGAAAGGTTCTATGGCTACACCTTC.

There are many counts of this clone. The chain employs TRBV7-2 and TRBJ1-1; no clear D gene. Germline CDR1 reads SGHTA; CDR2 reads FQGNSA. The V end lost 1 base, the J end lost 0 bases, and 3 bases lay between the germline ends. The CDR3 is 13 amino acids. DNA of the CDR3: TGTGCCAGCAGCTTAGAACTGAACACTGAAGCTTTCTTT. It codes for CASSLELNTEAFF.

The V gene is TRBV20-1, the J gene TRBJ2-7; 7 nucleotides agree with TRBD2. Trimming at V came to 2 bases and at J to 2 bases, leaving 3 bases not matched to a gene. Germline-derived CDR1 and CDR2 are DFQATT and SNEGSKA (reference sequence). CDR3 length equals 13 residues. The CDR3 DNA is TGCAGTGCTAGAAGCAGCGGGACCTACGAGCAGTACTTC. Translated, it gives CSARSSGTYEQYF.

The chain links TRBV6-1 to TRBJ1-6; 7 nucleotides agree with TRBD1. CDR1 MNHNS and CDR2 SASEGT come from the germline V gene. V lost 8 bases to trimming and J lost 5 bases; unmatched junction nucleotides: 3. The CDR3 consists of 13 residues. CDR3: CASRDRDNSPLHF. CDR3 bases: TGTGCCAGCCGGGACAGAGATAATTCACCCCTCCACTTT.

The chain uses TRBV6-1 and TRBJ2-3; D is perhaps TRBD1 or TRBD2 (5 bases each). CDR3 length: 16 residues. CDR1 and CDR2 from the germline V gene are MNHNS and SASEGT. V was shortened by 4 bases and J by 2 bases, with 16 bases between the two germline ends. This CDR3 reads CASSAPGRIHTDTQYF. CDR3 nucleotides: TGTGCCAGCAGTGCCCCGGGGCGGATCCACACAGATACGCAGTATTTT.

This chain links TRBV30 with TRBJ2-6; D call uncertain. Trimming removed 4 bases at V and 2 bases at J, with 3 bases between. The CDR3 spans 12 residues. Germline CDR1 is GTSNPN and CDR2 is SVGIG (reference sequence). CDR3 loop: CAWTTGANVLTF. Here the CDR3 DNA reads TGTGCCTGGACGACTGGGGCCAACGTCCTGACTTTC.

In this sample, this clone turned up a few times. J is TRBJ1-2 and V is TRBV27; TRBD1 matches at 7 bases. V dropped 6 bases and J dropped 0; count of bases not matched to a gene: 4. In germline, CDR1 is MNHEY, CDR2 SMNVEV (reference sequence). The CDR3 spans 14 residues. The CDR3 spells CASRRDRANYGYTF. The DNA for the CDR3 is TGTGCCAGCAGGCGGGACAGAGCTAACTATGGCTACACCTTC.

The chain uses TRBV4-1 and TRBJ1-2; 8 bases agree with TRBD1. Germline CDR1 and CDR2: MGHRA and YSYEKL. V lost 1 base to trimming and J lost 7 bases; unmatched junction nucleotides: 5. The CDR3 has 14 amino acids. CDR3 sequence: CASSQVGQGSGYTF. The CDR3, as DNA: TGCGCCAGCAGCCAAGTTGGACAGGGATCTGGCTACACCTTC.

In its sample, this clone ranks as large. The rearrangement links TRBV10-3 to TRBJ1-5, with D possibly being TRBD1 (6 bases). Between the trimmed V and J ends, which lost 2 bases and 1 base, there was a span of 9 bases. Germline V gene data show CDR1 as ENHRY and CDR2 as SYGVKD. The CDR3 contains 15 residues. CDR3 sequence (DNA): TGTGCCATCAGTGAGCCAGGGGTGAGCAATCAGCCCCAGCATTTT. Its translation: CAISEPGVSNQPQHF.

This clone occurred a few times. J is TRBJ2-1 and V is TRBV10-1; 8 bases match TRBD1. Per germline, CDR1 WNHNN and CDR2 SYGVQD (reference sequence). Losses at the gene ends were 3 bases for V and 6 bases for J; bases not matched to a gene: 7. The length of the CDR3 is 15 residues. CDR3 DNA: TGCGCCAGCAGTGATCAGGGGGCAACCGGCAATGAGCAGTTCTTC. As protein: CASSDQGATGNEQFF.

In its sample, this clone is medium-sized (0.01 to 0.1%). V and J are TRBV29-1 and TRBJ2-2, with TRBD2 as a possible D gene (7 bases). The CDR3 has 14 amino acids. Germline CDR1 and CDR2: SQVTM and ANQGSEA. Trimming took 6 bases from V and 5 from J, leaving 16 bases between them. The CDR3 DNA sequence: TGCAGCGTCCGACTAGCCAGGGGTACCGGGGAGCTGTTTTTT. Protein sequence: CSVRLARGTGELFF.

This clone has ten or more counts. V is TRBV5-6 and J is TRBJ2-7; 10 bases are shared with TRBD2. Germline V gene data show CDR1 as SGHDT and CDR2 as YYEEEE. V gave up 4 bases and J gave up 3 bases; unmatched junction bases: 10. The CDR3 is 16 amino acids. CDR3 sequence reads: CASSRPSSGRSYEQYF. The CDR3 coding sequence is TGTGCCAGCAGCCGTCCCTCTAGCGGGAGAAGCTACGAGCAGTACTTC.

In its sample, this clone was seen once. CDR3 protein: CASSLGTGGRNEQFF. The CDR3 coding sequence is TGTGCCAGCAGCTTAGGAACGGGAGGGCGTAATGAGCAGTTCTTC. The J gene is TRBJ2-1, the V gene TRBV11-2, with TRBD2 matching over 8 bases. Trimming at V came to 1 base and at J to 7 bases, leaving 6 bases not matched to a gene. The germline V gene encodes CDR1 SGHAT and CDR2 FQNNGV. The CDR3 spans 15 residues.

The chain recombines TRBV28 with TRBJ1-2; D remains ambiguous. V was cut by 8 bases and J by 3 bases, with 16 bases left in between. The CDR3 is made up of 14 amino acids. Germline CDR1 MDHEN, CDR2 SYDVKM. The CDR3 nucleotides are TGTGCCAGCGCGCTTCAAGAGGGTTACTATGGCTACACCTTC. Translating gives CASALQEGYYGYTF.

This clone is classed as medium-sized. The chain links TRBV10-3 to TRBJ2-1; TRBD1 matches at 7 bases. J was trimmed by 5 bases and V by 6 bases; bases with no gene match: 4. CDR3 size: 13 residues. CDR1 is ENHRY, CDR2 SYGVKD, per germline. DNA for the CDR3: TGTGCCATCAGGGGGGACAGCGACAATGAGCAGTTCTTC. This translates into CAIRGDSDNEQFF.

This clone ranks as medium-sized. The chain recombines TRBV20-1 with TRBJ2-1; 9 bases match TRBD2. CDR1 is DFQATT, CDR2 SNEGSKA, per germline (reference sequence). V dropped 6 bases and J dropped 9; count of bases not matched to a gene: 15. CDR3 length equals 15 residues. The CDR3 reads CSAPSSGEALAEQFF. The CDR3 nucleotides are TGCAGTGCCCCTTCTAGCGGGGAGGCCTTGGCTGAGCAGTTCTTC.

The J gene is TRBJ2-2, the V gene TRBV2, with unresolved D. The V gene lost 2 bases and the J gene lost 0 bases, with 7 bases spanning the gap. The CDR3 consists of 15 residues. Germline CDR1 is SNHLY and CDR2 is FYNNEI. The CDR3 spells CASSETVPNTGELFF. The CDR3 nucleotides are TGTGCCAGCAGTGAAACCGTACCGAACACCGGGGAGCTGTTTTTT.

This clone was seen repeatedly, ten times or more. This chain connects TRBV7-9 to TRBJ1-1; D possibly corresponds to TRBD1 (6 bases). The CDR3 covers 14 residues. Germline V CDR1 and CDR2: SEHNR, FQNEAQ (reference sequence). Deletions cut 0 bases from V and 4 bases from J, with 9 bases between. The CDR3 coding sequence is TGTGCCAGCAGCTTAGCGGACAGCCTCACTGAAGCTTTCTTT. Its protein product is CASSLADSLTEAFF.

This clone came up once. The chain recombines TRBV5-8 with TRBJ2-5; TRBD1 agrees at 8 bases. The CDR3 has 13 amino acids. V lost 4 bases and J lost 5; bases outside the gene matches: 4. The V gene's germline CDR1 is SGHTS and CDR2 YDEGEE. The CDR3 spells CASSLRGRETQYF. DNA for the CDR3: TGTGCCAGCAGCCTCAGGGGGCGTGAGACCCAGTACTTC.

The chain carries TRBV2 and TRBJ1-6; D remains ambiguous. This CDR3 has 15 residues. Germline assignment: CDR1 SNHLY and CDR2 FYNNEI. Trimming shortened V by 6 bases and J by 0 bases, and 9 bases separated the two germline ends. CDR3 protein: CASRTSSSYNSPLHF. Here the CDR3 DNA reads TGTGCCAGCAGGACGTCAAGCTCCTATAATTCACCCCTCCACTTT. Based on the CDR3 plus reference TRBV2 and TRBJ1-6, the full variable domain is EPEVTQTPSHQVTQMGQEVILRCVPISNHLYFYWYRQILGQKVEFLVSFYNNEISEKSEIFDDQFSVERPDGSNFTLKIRSTKLEDSAMYFCASRTSSSYNSPLHFGNGTRLTVT.

The chain employs TRBV11-2 and TRBJ2-3; no clear D. Germline-derived CDR1 and CDR2 are SGHAT and FQNNGV. CDR3 length: 15 amino acids. V shed 1 base and J shed 1 base, with 9 bases lying between them. The CDR3: CASSLVRARTDTQYF. For the CDR3, the DNA is TGTGCCAGCAGCTTAGTTCGCGCCCGCACAGATACGCAGTATTTT.

V usage is TRBV19 and J usage is TRBJ1-1; the D is unclear. V lost 8 bases and J 0 bases, leaving 13 bases between the germline ends. The CDR3 loop spans 14 amino acids. Germline V CDR1 and CDR2: LNHDA, SQIVND (reference sequence). The CDR3 loop reads CASSSGILNTEAFF. In DNA form, the CDR3 reads TGTGCCAGTTCCTCTGGTATCTTGAACACTGAAGCTTTCTTT.

This rearrangement joins TRBV20-1 to TRBJ1-4; D not resolved. V gave up 3 bases and J gave up 4 bases, with 9 bases separating them. This CDR3 is built from 13 residues. Germline V lookup: CDR1 DFQATT, CDR2 SNEGSKA (reference sequence). CDR3 coding DNA: TGCAGTGCTAGTAGTGGAAATAATGAAAAACTGTTTTTT. This sequence encodes CSASSGNNEKLFF.

Relative to its sample, this clone is medium-sized. Written as DNA, the CDR3 is TGCAGTGCTAGGACTAGCGGGAGGCCCCAACCGCTCTACGAGCAGTACTTC. Translated: CSARTSGRPQPLYEQYF. The chain is built from TRBV20-1 and TRBJ2-7, with 13 bases lining up with TRBD2. This CDR3 contains 17 residues. Germline V gene sequence: CDR1 DFQATT, CDR2 SNEGSKA (reference sequence). V was clipped by 3 bases and J by 3 bases; unmatched bases: 11.

This clone turned up a few times. V is TRBV7-2 and J is TRBJ2-2; 8 bases fit TRBD1. V trimming: 1 base; J trimming: 3 bases; junction bases outside the gene matches: 1. From germline, CDR1 is SGHTA and CDR2 FQGNSA. The CDR3 sequence is 15 residues long. The DNA for the CDR3 is TGTGCCAGCAGCTTAGTGGACAGGGACACCGGGGAGCTGTTTTTT. Translation gives CASSLVDRDTGELFF.

By frequency in the sample, this clone is medium-sized. This chain uses TRBV7-9 with TRBJ2-7; D may be TRBD1 (6 bases). CDR1 SEHNR and CDR2 FQNEAQ come from the germline V gene (reference sequence). The CDR3 sequence is 13 residues long. V was trimmed by 5 bases and J by 2 bases, leaving 10 bases between them. CDR3 nucleotide sequence: TGTGCCAGCAGCAACACAGGGCCCTACGAGCAGTACTTC. It yields the protein CASSNTGPYEQYF.

This clone was observed at least ten times. With a much larger clone just one base away, this may be a read error. This rearrangement joins TRBV7-6 to TRBJ1-3, with D perhaps TRBD1 (5 bases). This CDR3 is built from 16 residues. Trimming left V 6 bases short and J 2 bases short, with 17 bases between. In germline, CDR1 is SGHVS, CDR2 FNYEAQ. The CDR3 here is CASSFPGADPGNTIYF. DNA of the CDR3: TGTGCCAGCAGTTTCCCCGGGGCGGACCCTGGAAACACCATATATTTT.